This entry describes one T cell receptor (beta chain). The antigen is unknown. A second PCR of roughly 7 to 11 cycles used a sample-barcoded 5' primer and a J-beta primer mix. One entry per CDR3 protein results from TCRdb running MiXCR on the 5' RACE reads. The sample includes under 2,000,000 distinct CDR3 sequences, approximately 50% of them seen just once. V gave up 5 bases and J gave up 5 bases, with 16 bases separating them. The germline V gene has CDR1 MNHEY and CDR2 SMNVEV (reference sequence). The CDR3 length is 15 residues. They isolated at least 6 million PBMCs from each sample. The data belong to a study of blood T cells in healthy people across ages. Study-wide points: The authors considered diversity estimates from one million T cells to be underestimates.

Sequenced: blood. The chain is built from TRBV27 and TRBJ2-1, with D perhaps TRBD2 (6 bases). This TCR was recovered from a woman between 40 and 55 years old in good health. CDR3 bases: TGTGCCAGCAGTCCCCAAACGGGAGCCCACAATGAGCAGTTCTTC. The encoded protein is CASSPQTGAHNEQFF.